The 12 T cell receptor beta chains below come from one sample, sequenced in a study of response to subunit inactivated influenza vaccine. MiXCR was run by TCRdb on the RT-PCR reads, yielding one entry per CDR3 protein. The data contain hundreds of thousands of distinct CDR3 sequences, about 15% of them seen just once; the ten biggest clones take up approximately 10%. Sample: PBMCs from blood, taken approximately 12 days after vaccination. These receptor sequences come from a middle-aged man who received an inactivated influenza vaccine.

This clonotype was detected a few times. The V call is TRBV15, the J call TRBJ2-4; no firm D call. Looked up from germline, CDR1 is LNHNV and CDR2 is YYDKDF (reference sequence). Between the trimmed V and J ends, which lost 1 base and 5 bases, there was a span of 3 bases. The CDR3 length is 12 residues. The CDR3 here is CATSRGENIQYF. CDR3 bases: TGTGCCACCAGCAGAGGGGAAAACATTCAGTACTTC.

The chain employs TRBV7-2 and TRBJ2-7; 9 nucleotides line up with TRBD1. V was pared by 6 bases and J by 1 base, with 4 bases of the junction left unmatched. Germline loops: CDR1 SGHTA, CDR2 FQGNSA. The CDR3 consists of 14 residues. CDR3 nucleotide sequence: TGTGCCAGCAGGCAGGGACAGGGATCCTACGAGCAGTACTTC. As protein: CASRQGQGSYEQYF.

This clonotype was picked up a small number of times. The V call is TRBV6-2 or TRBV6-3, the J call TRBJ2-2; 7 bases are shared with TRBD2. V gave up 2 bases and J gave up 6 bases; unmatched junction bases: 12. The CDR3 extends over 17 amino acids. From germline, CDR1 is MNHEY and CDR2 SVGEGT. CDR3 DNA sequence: TGTGCCAGCAGTTACCTCGGGGGGATGATTATCTCCGGGGAGCTGTTTTTT. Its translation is CASSYLGGMIISGELFF.

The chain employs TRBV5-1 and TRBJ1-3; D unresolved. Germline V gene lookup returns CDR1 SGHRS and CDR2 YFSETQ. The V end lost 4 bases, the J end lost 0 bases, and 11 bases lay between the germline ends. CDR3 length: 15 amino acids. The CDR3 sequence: CASSPGGTSGNTIYF. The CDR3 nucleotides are TGCGCCAGCAGCCCTGGAGGTACCTCTGGAAACACCATATATTTT.

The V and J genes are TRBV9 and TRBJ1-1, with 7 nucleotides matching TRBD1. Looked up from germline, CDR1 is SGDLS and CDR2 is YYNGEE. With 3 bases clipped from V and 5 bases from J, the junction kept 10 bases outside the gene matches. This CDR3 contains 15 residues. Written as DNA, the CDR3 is TGTGCCAGCAGCGGAACATACAGGGGAGGGACTGAAGCTTTCTTT. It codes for CASSGTYRGGTEAFF.

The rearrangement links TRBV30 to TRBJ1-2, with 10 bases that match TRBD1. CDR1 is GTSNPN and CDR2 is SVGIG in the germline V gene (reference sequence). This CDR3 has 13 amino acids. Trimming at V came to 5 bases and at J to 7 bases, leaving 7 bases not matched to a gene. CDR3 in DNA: TGTGCCTGGTGGACAGGGGGAATGGGTGGCTACACCTTC. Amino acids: CAWWTGGMGGYTF.

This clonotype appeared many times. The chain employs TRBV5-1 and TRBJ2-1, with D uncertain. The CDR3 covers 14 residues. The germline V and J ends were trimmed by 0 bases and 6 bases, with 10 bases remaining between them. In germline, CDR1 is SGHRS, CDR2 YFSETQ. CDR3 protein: CASSLVKAGNEQFF. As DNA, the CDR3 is TGCGCCAGCAGCTTGGTGAAAGCAGGCAATGAGCAGTTCTTC.

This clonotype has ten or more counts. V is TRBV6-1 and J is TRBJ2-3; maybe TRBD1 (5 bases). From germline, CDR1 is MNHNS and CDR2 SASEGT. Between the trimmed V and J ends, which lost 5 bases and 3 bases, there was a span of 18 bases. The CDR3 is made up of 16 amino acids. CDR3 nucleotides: TGTGCCAGCAGTCCTCTGGGCAGGGTACTTACAGATACGCAGTATTTT. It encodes CASSPLGRVLTDTQYF.

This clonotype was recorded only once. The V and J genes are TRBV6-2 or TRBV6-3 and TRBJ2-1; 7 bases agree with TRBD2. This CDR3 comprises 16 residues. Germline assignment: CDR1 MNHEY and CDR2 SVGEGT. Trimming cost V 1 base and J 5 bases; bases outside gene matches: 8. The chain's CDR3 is CASSYYWGGLNNEQFF. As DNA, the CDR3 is TGTGCCAGCAGTTACTATTGGGGGGGACTCAACAATGAGCAGTTCTTC.

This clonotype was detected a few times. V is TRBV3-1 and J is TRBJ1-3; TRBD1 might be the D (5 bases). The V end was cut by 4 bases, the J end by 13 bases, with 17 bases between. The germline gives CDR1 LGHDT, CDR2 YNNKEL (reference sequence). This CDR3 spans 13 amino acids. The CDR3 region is CASSPWARVGIYF. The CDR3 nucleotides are TGTGCCAGCAGCCCCTGGGCCAGGGTGGGAATATATTTT.

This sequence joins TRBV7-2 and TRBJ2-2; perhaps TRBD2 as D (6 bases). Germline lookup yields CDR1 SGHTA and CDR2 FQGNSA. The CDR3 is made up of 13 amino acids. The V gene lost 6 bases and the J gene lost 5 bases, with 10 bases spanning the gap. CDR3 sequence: CASRLARTGELFF. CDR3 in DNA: TGTGCCAGCAGGCTAGCGAGGACCGGGGAGCTGTTTTTT.

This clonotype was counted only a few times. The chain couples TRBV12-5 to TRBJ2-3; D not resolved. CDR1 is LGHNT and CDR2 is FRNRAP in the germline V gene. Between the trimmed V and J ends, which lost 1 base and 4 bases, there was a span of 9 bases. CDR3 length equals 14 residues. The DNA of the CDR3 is TGTGCTAGTGGTTTGGGGTCGACGGCAGATACGCAGTATTTT. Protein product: CASGLGSTADTQYF.